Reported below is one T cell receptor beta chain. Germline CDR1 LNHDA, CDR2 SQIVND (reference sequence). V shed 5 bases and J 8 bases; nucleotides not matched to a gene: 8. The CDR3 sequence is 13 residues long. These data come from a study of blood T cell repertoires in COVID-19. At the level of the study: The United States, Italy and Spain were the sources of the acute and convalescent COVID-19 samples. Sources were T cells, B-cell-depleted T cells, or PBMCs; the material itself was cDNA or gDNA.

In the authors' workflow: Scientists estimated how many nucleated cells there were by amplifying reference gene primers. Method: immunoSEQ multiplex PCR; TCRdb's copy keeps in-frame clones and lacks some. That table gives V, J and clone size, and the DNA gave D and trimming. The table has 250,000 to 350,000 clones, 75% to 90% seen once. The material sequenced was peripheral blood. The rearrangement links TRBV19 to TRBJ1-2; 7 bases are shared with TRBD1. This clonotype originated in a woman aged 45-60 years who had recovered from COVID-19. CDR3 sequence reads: CASSARTGEGYTF. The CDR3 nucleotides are TGTGCCAGTAGTGCCCGGACAGGTGAAGGCTACACCTTC.